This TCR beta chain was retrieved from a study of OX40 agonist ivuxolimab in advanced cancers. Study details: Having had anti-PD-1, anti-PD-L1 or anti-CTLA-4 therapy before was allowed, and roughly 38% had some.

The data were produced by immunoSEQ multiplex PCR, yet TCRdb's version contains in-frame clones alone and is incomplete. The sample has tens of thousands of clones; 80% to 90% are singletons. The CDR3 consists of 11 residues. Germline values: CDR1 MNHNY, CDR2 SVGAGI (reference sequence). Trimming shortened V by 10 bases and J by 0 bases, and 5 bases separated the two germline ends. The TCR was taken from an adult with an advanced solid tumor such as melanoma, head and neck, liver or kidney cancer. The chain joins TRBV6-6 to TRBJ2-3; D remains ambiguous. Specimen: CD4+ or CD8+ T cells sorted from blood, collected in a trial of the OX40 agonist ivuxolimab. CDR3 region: CATSSTDTQYF. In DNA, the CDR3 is TGTGCCACCTCTAGCACAGATACGCAGTATTTT.